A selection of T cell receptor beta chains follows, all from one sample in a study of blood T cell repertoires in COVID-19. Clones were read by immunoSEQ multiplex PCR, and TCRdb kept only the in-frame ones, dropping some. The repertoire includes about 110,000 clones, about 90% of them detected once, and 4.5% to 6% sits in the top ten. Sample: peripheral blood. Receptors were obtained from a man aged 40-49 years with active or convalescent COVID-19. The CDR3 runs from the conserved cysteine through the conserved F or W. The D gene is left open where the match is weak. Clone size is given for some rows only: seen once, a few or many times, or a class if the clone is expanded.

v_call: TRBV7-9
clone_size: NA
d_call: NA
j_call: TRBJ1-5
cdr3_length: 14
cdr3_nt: TGTGCCAGCAGCTTAATGGGGGCCGATCAGCCCCAGCATTTT
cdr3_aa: CASSLMGADQPQHF

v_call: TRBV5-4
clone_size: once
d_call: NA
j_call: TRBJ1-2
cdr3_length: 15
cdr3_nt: TGTGCCAGCAGCTTGGATTTGGGGGCGCCCTATGGCTACACCTTC
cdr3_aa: CASSLDLGAPYGYTF

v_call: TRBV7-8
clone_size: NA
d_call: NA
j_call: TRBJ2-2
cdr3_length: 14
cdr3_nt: TGTGCCAGCAGCCCAGGGGGAGGAACCGGGGAGCTGTTTTTT
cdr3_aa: CASSPGGGTGELFF

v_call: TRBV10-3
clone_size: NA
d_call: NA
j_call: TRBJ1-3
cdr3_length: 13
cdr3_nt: TGTGCCACCGGGGAGGTCTCTGGAAACACCATATATTTT
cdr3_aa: CATGEVSGNTIYF

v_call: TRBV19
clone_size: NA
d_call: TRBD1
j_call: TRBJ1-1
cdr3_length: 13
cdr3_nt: TGTGCCAGTAGGGGGACAGTGGGCACTGAAGCTTTCTTT
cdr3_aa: CASRGTVGTEAFF

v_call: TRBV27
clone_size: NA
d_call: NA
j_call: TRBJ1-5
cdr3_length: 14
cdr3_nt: TGTGCCAGCAGATCACAGGGATGGAATCAGCCCCAGCATTTT
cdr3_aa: CASRSQGWNQPQHF

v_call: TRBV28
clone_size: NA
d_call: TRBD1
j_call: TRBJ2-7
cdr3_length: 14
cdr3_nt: TGTGCCAGCACTACACAGGGGGCGGACCACGAGCAGTACTTC
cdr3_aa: CASTTQGADHEQYF

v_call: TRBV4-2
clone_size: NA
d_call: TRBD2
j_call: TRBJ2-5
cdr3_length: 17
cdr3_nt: TGTGCCAGCAGCCAAGATGTGGGGGGGGTCAACCAAGAGACCCAGTACTTC
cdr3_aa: CASSQDVGGVNQETQYF

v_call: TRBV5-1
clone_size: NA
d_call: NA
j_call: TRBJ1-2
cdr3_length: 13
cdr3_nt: TGCGCCAGCAGGGAGACAGGAAACTATGGCTACACCTTC
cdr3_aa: CASRETGNYGYTF

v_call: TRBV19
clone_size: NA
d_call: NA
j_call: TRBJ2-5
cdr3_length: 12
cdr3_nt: TGTGCCAGTAGGCAACAACAAGAGACCCAGTACTTC
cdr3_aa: CASRQQQETQYF

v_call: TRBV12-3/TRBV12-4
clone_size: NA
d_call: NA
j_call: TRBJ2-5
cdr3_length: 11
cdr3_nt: TGTGCCAGCAGATTCGAAGAGACCCAGTACTTC
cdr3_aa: CASRFEETQYF

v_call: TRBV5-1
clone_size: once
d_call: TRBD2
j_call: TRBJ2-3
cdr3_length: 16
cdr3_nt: TGCGCCAGCAGCTTGGATCCTAGCGGGAACACAGATACGCAGTATTTT
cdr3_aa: CASSLDPSGNTDTQYF

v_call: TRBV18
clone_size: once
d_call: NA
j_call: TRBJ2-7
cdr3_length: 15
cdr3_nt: TGTGCCAGTCATTCCTCGGACAGCCGTTTGGGTGAGCAGTACTTC
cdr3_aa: CASHSSDSRLGEQYF

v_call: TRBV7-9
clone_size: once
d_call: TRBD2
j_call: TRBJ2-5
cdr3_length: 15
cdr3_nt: TGTGCCAGCAGCTTAATGACGGGAGGGCCTGAGACCCAGTACTTC
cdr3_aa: CASSLMTGGPETQYF

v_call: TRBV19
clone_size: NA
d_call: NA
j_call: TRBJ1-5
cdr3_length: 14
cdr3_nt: TGTGCCAGTAGTATAGGGGCTAGCAATCAGCCCCAGCATTTT
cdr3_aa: CASSIGASNQPQHF

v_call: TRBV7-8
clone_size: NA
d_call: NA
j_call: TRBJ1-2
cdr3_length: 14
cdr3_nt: TGTGCCAGCAGCTTAGTTGCAGGCGGGAGGGGCTACACCTTC
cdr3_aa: CASSLVAGGRGYTF

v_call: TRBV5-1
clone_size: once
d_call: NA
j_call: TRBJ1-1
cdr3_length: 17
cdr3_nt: TGCGCCAGCAGCTTGGTCACGGCAACCCTTCAGGGAACTGAAGCTTTCTTT
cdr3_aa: CASSLVTATLQGTEAFF

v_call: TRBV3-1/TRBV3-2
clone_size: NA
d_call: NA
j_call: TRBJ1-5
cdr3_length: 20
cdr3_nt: TGTGCCAGCAGCCAACCCTGGACAGCGGCGTCCAAGTATAGCAATCAGCCCCAGCATTTT
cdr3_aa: CASSQPWTAASKYSNQPQHF

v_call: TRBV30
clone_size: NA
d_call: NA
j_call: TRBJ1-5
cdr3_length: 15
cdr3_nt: TGTGCCTGGAGCTTAGGACAGAAAAGCAATCAGCCCCAGCATTTT
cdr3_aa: CAWSLGQKSNQPQHF

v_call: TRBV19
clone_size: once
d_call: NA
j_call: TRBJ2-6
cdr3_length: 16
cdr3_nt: TGTGCCAGTAGTGTTACGACGGGGACTGGGGCCAACGTCCTGACTTTC
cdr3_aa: CASSVTTGTGANVLTF

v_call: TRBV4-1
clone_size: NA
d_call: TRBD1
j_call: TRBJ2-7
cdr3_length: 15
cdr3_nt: TGCGCCAGCAGCCTAGAACAGGGGGTTAACTACGAGCAGTACTTC
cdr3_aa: CASSLEQGVNYEQYF

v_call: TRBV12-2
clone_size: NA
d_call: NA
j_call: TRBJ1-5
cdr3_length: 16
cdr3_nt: TGTGCAAGTCGCTTACCGGAAGACAGATGCAATCAGCCCCAGCATTTT
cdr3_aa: CASRLPEDRCNQPQHF

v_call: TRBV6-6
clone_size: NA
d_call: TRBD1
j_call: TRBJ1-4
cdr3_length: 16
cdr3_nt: TGTGCCAGCAGTTATCGCAGGACAGGCGGGGGGGAAAAACTGTTTTTT
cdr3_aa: CASSYRRTGGGEKLFF

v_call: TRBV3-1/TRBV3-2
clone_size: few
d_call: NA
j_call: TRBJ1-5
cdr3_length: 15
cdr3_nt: TGTGCCAGCAGCCAAGGGCAGGAGGCGGGTCAGCCCCAGCATTTT
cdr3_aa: CASSQGQEAGQPQHF

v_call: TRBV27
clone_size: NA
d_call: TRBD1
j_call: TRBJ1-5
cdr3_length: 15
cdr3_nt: TGTGCCAGCAGTCCCGGGACAGGGGGCAATCAGCCCCAGCATTTT
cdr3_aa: CASSPGTGGNQPQHF

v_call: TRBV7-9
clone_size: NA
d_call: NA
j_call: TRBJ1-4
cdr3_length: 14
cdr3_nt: TGTGCCAGCAATCTGGGACTGAGCAATGAAAAACTGTTTTTT
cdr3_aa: CASNLGLSNEKLFF

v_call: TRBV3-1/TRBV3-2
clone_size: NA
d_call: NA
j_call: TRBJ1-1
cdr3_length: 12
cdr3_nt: TGTGCCAGCAGTTCTGGACAGCGTGAAGCTTTCTTT
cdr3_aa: CASSSGQREAFF

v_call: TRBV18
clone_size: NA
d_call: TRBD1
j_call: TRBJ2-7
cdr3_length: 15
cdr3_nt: TGTGCCAGCTCACCACCGGGACAGGGGCGGTACGAGCAGTACTTC
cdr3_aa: CASSPPGQGRYEQYF